These 16 T cell receptor beta chains share one sample of origin, sequenced in a study of cytomegalovirus exposure and HLA in healthy donors. The repertoire was sequenced with immunoSEQ multiplex PCR; TCRdb's copy has only in-frame clones and lacks some. The table records fewer than 100,000 clones, around 90% of them present only once. Sequenced material: PBMCs. The receptors were gathered from a man younger than 40 in good health and CMV-seronegative.

A single count supports this clone. This chain uses TRBV28 with TRBJ2-7; TRBD1 matches 11 bases. Germline assignment: CDR1 MDHEN and CDR2 SYDVKM. The CDR3 consists of 16 residues. The junction had 7 bases not matched to a gene; V was cut back by 1 base and J by 5 bases. The CDR3 DNA reads as TGTGCCAGCAGTTTATACCCGGGACAGGGGGTCGACGAGCAGTACTTC. Translating it yields CASSLYPGQGVDEQYF.

The chain recombines TRBV11-1 with TRBJ2-3, with 8 bases that match TRBD1. CDR1 SGHAT and CDR2 FQDESV come from the germline V gene (reference sequence). V gave up 6 bases and J gave up 2 bases; unmatched junction bases: 7. The CDR3 extends over 15 amino acids. CDR3 coding DNA: TGTGCCAGCAGTTTGAGGACAGGGACCACAGATACGCAGTATTTT. Translation: CASSLRTGTTDTQYF.

The V gene is TRBV7-9, the J gene TRBJ2-1; 7 bases map to TRBD2. Per germline, CDR1 SEHNR and CDR2 FQNEAQ (reference sequence). Unmatched junction bases numbered 16, after V lost 6 bases and J lost 8 bases. The CDR3 has 16 residues. The CDR3 protein is CASRGRRGLDGDEQFF. DNA of the CDR3: TGTGCCAGCAGAGGCAGGCGTGGACTAGACGGGGATGAGCAGTTCTTC. The complete variable domain, with remaining parts taken from reference TRBV7-9 and TRBJ2-1, reads DTGVSQNPRHKITKRGQNVTFRCDPISEHNRLYWYRQTLGQGPEFLTYFQNEAQLEKSRLLSDRFSAERPKGSFSTLEIQRTEQGDSAMYLCASRGRRGLDGDEQFFGPGTRLTVL.

The rearrangement joins TRBV7-2 to TRBJ2-7, with D perhaps matching TRBD2 (6 bases). V was shortened by 1 base and J by 4 bases, with 23 bases between the two germline ends. CDR1 is SGHTA, CDR2 FQGNSA, per germline. The CDR3 runs 18 residues. DNA for the CDR3: TGTGCCAGCAGCTTAGAGGTGCCCAGACTAGTTGGGAGTTACGAGCAGTACTTC. It is translated as CASSLEVPRLVGSYEQYF.

The rearrangement uses TRBV5-1 and TRBJ1-3; D gene uncertain. Trimming took 0 bases from V and 4 from J, leaving 11 bases between them. Germline V lookup: CDR1 SGHRS, CDR2 YFSETQ. The CDR3 has 15 amino acids. The CDR3 region is CASSLGGMDGNTIYF. CDR3 sequence (DNA): TGCGCCAGCAGCTTGGGAGGGATGGACGGAAACACCATATATTTT.

The CDR3 region has the DNA TGTGCCAGCAGTTCGACAGACTATGGCTACACCTTC. This codes for CASSSTDYGYTF. The chain links TRBV6-1 to TRBJ1-2; tentatively, D is TRBD1 (5 bases). This CDR3 is 12 amino acids long. V shed 5 bases and J shed 3 bases, with 7 bases lying between them. CDR1 MNHNS and CDR2 SASEGT come from the germline V gene.

This sequence joins TRBV5-4 and TRBJ1-2; 8 nucleotides align to TRBD1. Looked up from germline, CDR1 is SGHNT and CDR2 is YYREEE (reference sequence). V was clipped by 4 bases and J by 2 bases; unmatched bases: 10. The length of the CDR3 is 16 residues. The CDR3 sequence is CASSPDYRGTNYGYTF. The CDR3, as DNA: TGTGCCAGCAGCCCCGACTACAGGGGGACCAACTATGGCTACACCTTC. The full variable domain, rest sourced from reference TRBV5-4 and TRBJ1-2, is ETGVTQSPTHLIKTRGQQVTLRCSSQSGHNTVSWYQQALGQGPQFIFQYYREEENGRGNFPPRFSGLQFPNYSSELNVNALELDDSALYLCASSPDYRGTNYGYTFGSGTRLTVV.

This chain connects TRBV11-2 to TRBJ2-3; 9 bases line up with TRBD1. V was clipped by 4 bases and J by 3 bases; unmatched bases: 5. The CDR3 extends over 15 amino acids. Germline lookup yields CDR1 SGHAT and CDR2 FQNNGV. CDR3 loop: CASSWGTGLTDTQYF. In DNA, the CDR3 is TGTGCCAGCAGCTGGGGGACAGGGTTGACAGATACGCAGTATTTT.

V and J are TRBV28 and TRBJ2-3; 11 bases align to TRBD2. CDR1 and CDR2 (germline): MDHEN, SYDVKM. V shed 4 bases and J 0 bases; nucleotides not matched to a gene: 6. The CDR3 length is 17 residues. The CDR3 bases are TGTGCCAGCAGTTGGGCCCGACTAGCGGGAAGCACAGATACGCAGTATTTT. Its translation is CASSWARLAGSTDTQYF.

The chain combines TRBV19 with TRBJ1-6; 7 nucleotides align to TRBD1. The V and J ends lost 1 base and 6 bases, in that order; junction bases with no gene match: 9. In germline, CDR1 is LNHDA, CDR2 SQIVND (reference sequence). The CDR3 has 17 amino acids. In DNA, the CDR3 is TGTGCCAGTAGTATAGGGTACAGGGGACAGATTAATTCACCCCTCCACTTT. Residues: CASSIGYRGQINSPLHF.

The genes are TRBV7-8 and TRBJ1-5; 7 bases are shared with TRBD1. CDR1 and CDR2 (germline): SGHVS, FQNEAQ. This CDR3 spans 14 amino acids. The trim removed 5 bases at V and 5 bases at J, leaving 6 bases unmatched. The CDR3 bases are TGTGCCAGCAGCCTCGGGACAGAAGATCAGCCCCAGCATTTT. This sequence encodes CASSLGTEDQPQHF.

This CDR3 is CASSSKRLAGVDTQYF. CDR3 sequence (DNA): TGTGCCAGCAGTTCAAAGAGGCTAGCGGGAGTGGATACGCAGTATTTT. The chain links TRBV28 to TRBJ2-3; 10 bases align to TRBD2. V lost 4 bases, J lost 6 bases, and 10 bases stayed unmatched. This CDR3 is 16 amino acids long. Germline CDR1 and CDR2: MDHEN and SYDVKM.

This chain uses TRBV21-1 with TRBJ2-7; the table names TRBD1, a call not compared with the DNA. TRBV21-1 is assigned pseudogene status. The CDR3 is made up of 16 amino acids. CDR3 protein: CASSKLGTGGSYEQYF. The CDR3, as DNA: TGTGCCAGCAGCAAATTAGGGACAGGGGGTTCCTACGAGCAGTACTTC.

CDR3 region: CASSGGGPRTEAFF. The CDR3 nucleotides read TGTGCCAGCAGCGGCGGGGGGCCGAGGACTGAAGCTTTCTTT. The V call is TRBV2, the J call TRBJ1-1; maybe TRBD1 (6 bases). Trimming shortened V by 6 bases and J by 5 bases, and 16 bases separated the two germline ends. Per germline, CDR1 SNHLY and CDR2 FYNNEI. The CDR3 length is 14 residues.

CDR3 sequence: CASSKGPGVAQPQHF. The CDR3 region has the DNA TGTGCCAGCAGCAAAGGGCCAGGGGTGGCTCAGCCCCAGCATTTT. V gene TRBV9 combines with J gene TRBJ1-5; D may be TRBD1 (6 bases). V was clipped by 4 bases and J by 6 bases, with 17 bases between them. CDR1 and CDR2 from the germline V gene are SGDLS and YYNGEE. There are 15 residues in the CDR3.

The rearrangement uses TRBV6-5 and TRBJ2-7; TRBD1 might be the D (5 bases). From germline, CDR1 is MNHEY and CDR2 SVGAGI. The CDR3 covers 14 residues. Deletions cut 6 bases from V and 1 base from J, with 13 bases between. The CDR3 DNA reads TGTGCCAGCAGGGTCAACCAGGGTTCCTACGAGCAGTACTTC. Amino acids: CASRVNQGSYEQYF.